This TCR beta chain came from a study of molecular identifiers for immune sequencing clone quantification. Study-level points and caveats: More than 99% of effector molecules, versus under 1% of naive-cell molecules, belonged to clones above 20 RNA copies.

There are 15 residues in the CDR3. Germline assignment: CDR1 MNHEY and CDR2 SVGEGT. V was clipped by 6 bases and J by 6 bases; unmatched bases: 8. About this clonotype: Its antigen is unidentified.

TCRdb itself ran the PCR reads through MiXCR, one entry per CDR3 protein. Of tens of thousands of distinct CDR3 sequences in the sample, around 20% were seen once. This TCR was recovered from a human donor in good health. Some libraries in this study had Jurkat cell RNA spiked in. This chain joins TRBV6-2 or TRBV6-3 and TRBJ2-1; 10 nucleotides agree with TRBD1. Sample: naive CD8+ T cells from blood, with Jurkat cell RNA spiked in. Specified subset: FACS-sorted CD8+CD4-CCR7+CD45RA+ naive T cells. CDR3 nucleotides: TGTGCCAGCAGCCCAGGACAGGGGGGCTCCAATGAGCAGTTCTTC. This sequence encodes CASSPGQGGSNEQFF.